This T cell receptor (beta chain) is from a study of blood T cell repertoires in COVID-19. Study details: Sources were T cells, B-cell-depleted T cells, or PBMCs; the material itself was cDNA or gDNA.

Original data processing: Reference gene primers were amplified, and this amplification served to estimate nucleated cell counts. Generated by immunoSEQ multiplex PCR, the TCRdb table keeps only in-frame clones and is missing some. V and J calls and clone size come straight from that table; D and trimming were deduced from the DNA. The data hold roughly 240,000 clones, with roughly 85% observed a single time. This CDR3 is built from 14 residues. Trimming took off 0 bases at V and 6 bases at J, with 12 bases between the two ends. Germline-derived CDR1 and CDR2 are SGHDT and YYEEEE. The chain is built from TRBV5-6 and TRBJ1-2; possible D gene TRBD1, 5 bases. The TCR sequence derives from a woman between 50 and 59 years old with acute COVID-19. Material for sequencing was PBMCs or T cells enriched from blood (not recorded which). The chain's CDR3 is CASSLVGREDGYTF. The CDR3 nucleotides are TGTGCCAGCAGCTTGGTTGGCAGGGAAGATGGCTACACCTTC.